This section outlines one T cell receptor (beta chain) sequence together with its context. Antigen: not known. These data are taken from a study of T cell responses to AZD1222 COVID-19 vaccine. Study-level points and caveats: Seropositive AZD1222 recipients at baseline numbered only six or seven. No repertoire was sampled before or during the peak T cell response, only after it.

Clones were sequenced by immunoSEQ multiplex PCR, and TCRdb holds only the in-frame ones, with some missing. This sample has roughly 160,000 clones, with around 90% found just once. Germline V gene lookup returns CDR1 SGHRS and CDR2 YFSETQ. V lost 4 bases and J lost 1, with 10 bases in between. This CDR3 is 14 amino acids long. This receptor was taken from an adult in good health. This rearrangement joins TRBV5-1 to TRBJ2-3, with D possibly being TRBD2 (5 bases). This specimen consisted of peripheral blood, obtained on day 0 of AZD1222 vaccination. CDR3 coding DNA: TGCGCCAGCAGCCCCGGACTGGGCACAGATACGCAGTATTTT. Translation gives CASSPGLGTDTQYF.